These T cell receptor beta chains were read from a single sample in a study of cytomegalovirus exposure and HLA in healthy donors. Assay used: immunoSEQ multiplex PCR; TCRdb lists only in-frame clones, some missing. The repertoire holds fewer than 200,000 clones, with around three quarters as singletons. Material for sequencing was PBMCs. Receptor source: a woman aged 25-40 years in good health and CMV-seronegative. Each CDR3 is given with its conserved first and last residue. The D gene is left open where the match is weak. For some rows the clone size is stated as once, few or many, or as a class when expanded; others skip it.

D gene: .
CDR3 length: 13
clone size: .
J gene: TRBJ1-5
V gene: TRBV11-2
CDR3 DNA: TGTGCCAGCAGCCTGGGGGGGGCTCAGCCCCAGCATTTT
CDR3 protein: CASSLGGAQPQHF

D gene: .
CDR3 length: 14
clone size: .
J gene: TRBJ2-7
V gene: TRBV28
CDR3 DNA: TGTGCCAGCAGTTTACCAGAGGCCCGCTACGAGCAGTACTTC
CDR3 protein: CASSLPEARYEQYF

D gene: .
CDR3 length: 17
clone size: .
J gene: TRBJ1-5
V gene: TRBV5-4
CDR3 DNA: TGTGCCAGCAGCCTATATGGACAGTATACTTTCAATCAGCCCCAGCATTTT
CDR3 protein: CASSLYGQYTFNQPQHF

D gene: .
CDR3 length: 14
clone size: few
J gene: TRBJ1-3
V gene: TRBV18
CDR3 DNA: TGTGCCAGCTCACCACCGACTGGGGGAAACACCATATATTTT
CDR3 protein: CASSPPTGGNTIYF

D gene: TRBD2
CDR3 length: 17
clone size: .
J gene: TRBJ2-1
V gene: TRBV12-5
CDR3 DNA: TGTGCTAGTGGTTTGGTACCTAGCGGGGGGGGAGGAAATGAGCAGTTCTTC
CDR3 protein: CASGLVPSGGGGNEQFF

D gene: .
CDR3 length: 15
clone size: .
J gene: TRBJ2-3
V gene: TRBV7-9
CDR3 DNA: TGTGCCAGCAGCTTAGTTGCAGACTTGACAGATACGCAGTATTTT
CDR3 protein: CASSLVADLTDTQYF

D gene: .
CDR3 length: 15
clone size: .
J gene: TRBJ2-2
V gene: TRBV4-3
CDR3 DNA: TGCGCCAGCAGCCAAGATGGACAGTCCACCGGGGAGCTGTTTTTT
CDR3 protein: CASSQDGQSTGELFF

D gene: .
CDR3 length: 13
clone size: .
J gene: TRBJ2-7
V gene: TRBV12-5
CDR3 DNA: TGTGCTAGTGGTTTATCGGGTTCGCACGAGCAGTACTTC
CDR3 protein: CASGLSGSHEQYF

D gene: TRBD1
CDR3 length: 15
clone size: .
J gene: TRBJ2-7
V gene: TRBV7-6
CDR3 DNA: TGTGCCAGCAGCGGGCCGGGACAGCTCCTTATTGAGCAGTACTTC
CDR3 protein: CASSGPGQLLIEQYF

D gene: .
CDR3 length: 15
clone size: few
J gene: TRBJ1-5
V gene: TRBV19
CDR3 DNA: TGTGCCAGTAGTATTATGTCAGATAGCAATCAGCCCCAGCATTTT
CDR3 protein: CASSIMSDSNQPQHF

D gene: .
CDR3 length: 15
clone size: .
J gene: TRBJ1-3
V gene: TRBV6-5
CDR3 DNA: TGTGCCAGCGGTCAGGCGGGGGCCCTGGGGGGCACCATATATTTT
CDR3 protein: CASGQAGALGGTIYF

D gene: TRBD1
CDR3 length: 16
clone size: .
J gene: TRBJ1-2
V gene: TRBV7-3
CDR3 DNA: TGTGCCAGCAGCTCCGACGGGACAGGTGGGACCTATGGCTACACCTTC
CDR3 protein: CASSSDGTGGTYGYTF

D gene: .
CDR3 length: 12
clone size: .
J gene: TRBJ2-7
V gene: TRBV7-9
CDR3 DNA: TGTGCCAGCAGTCGATCAGGCTACGAGCAGTACTTC
CDR3 protein: CASSRSGYEQYF

D gene: .
CDR3 length: 14
clone size: few
J gene: TRBJ2-5
V gene: TRBV7-8
CDR3 DNA: TGTGCCAGCAGCCCAAGACAGAGCCAAGAGACCCAGTACTTC
CDR3 protein: CASSPRQSQETQYF

D gene: .
CDR3 length: 12
clone size: .
J gene: TRBJ1-2
V gene: TRBV7-3
CDR3 DNA: TGTGCCAGCAGCTCCACGGGGGGGGACTACACCTTC
CDR3 protein: CASSSTGGDYTF

D gene: .
CDR3 length: 14
clone size: .
J gene: TRBJ2-1
V gene: TRBV11-2
CDR3 DNA: TGTGCCAGCAGCCAACTAGACTCCTACAATGAGCAGTTCTTC
CDR3 protein: CASSQLDSYNEQFF

D gene: .
CDR3 length: 13
clone size: few
J gene: TRBJ1-1
V gene: TRBV2
CDR3 DNA: TGTGCCAAAATAACAGGGCTTGGGACTGAAGCTTTCTTT
CDR3 protein: CAKITGLGTEAFF

D gene: .
CDR3 length: 15
clone size: .
J gene: TRBJ2-7
V gene: TRBV29-1
CDR3 DNA: TGCAGCGTTGGGGGGAGGACAGGAAGACCCTACGAGCAGTACTTC
CDR3 protein: CSVGGRTGRPYEQYF

D gene: TRBD1
CDR3 length: 15
clone size: .
J gene: TRBJ2-1
V gene: TRBV5-1
CDR3 DNA: TGCGCCAGCAGCTTGGGACAGGGTCACTACAATGAGCAGTTCTTC
CDR3 protein: CASSLGQGHYNEQFF

D gene: .
CDR3 length: 12
clone size: .
J gene: TRBJ2-3
V gene: TRBV7-2
CDR3 DNA: TGTGCCAGCAGCGTGCAAGCGGATACGCAGTATTTT
CDR3 protein: CASSVQADTQYF

D gene: .
CDR3 length: 13
clone size: .
J gene: TRBJ2-3
V gene: TRBV7-7
CDR3 DNA: TGTGCTAGCAGCCGCGTCCTCACAGATACGCAGTATTTT
CDR3 protein: CASSRVLTDTQYF

D gene: .
CDR3 length: 17
clone size: once
J gene: TRBJ1-5
V gene: TRBV7-8
CDR3 DNA: TGTGCCAGCAGCTTAGGGTTACAGCTATATAGCAATCAGCCCCAGCATTTT
CDR3 protein: CASSLGLQLYSNQPQHF

D gene: TRBD2
CDR3 length: 19
clone size: .
J gene: TRBJ2-3
V gene: TRBV7-9
CDR3 DNA: TGTGCCAGCAGCTCGGCCGGGACTAGCGGGAGAGGTAACACAGATACGCAGTATTTT
CDR3 protein: CASSSAGTSGRGNTDTQYF

D gene: .
CDR3 length: 16
clone size: once
J gene: TRBJ1-5
V gene: TRBV19
CDR3 DNA: TGTGCCAGTAGTCCCCGCCGGAGCTTAGGCAATCAGCCCCAGCATTTT
CDR3 protein: CASSPRRSLGNQPQHF

D gene: TRBD2
CDR3 length: 15
clone size: .
J gene: TRBJ2-1
V gene: TRBV27
CDR3 DNA: TGTGCCAGCAGTTTAACACTAGCGGGAGTAGGTGAGCAGTTCTTC
CDR3 protein: CASSLTLAGVGEQFF

D gene: .
CDR3 length: 15
clone size: .
J gene: TRBJ2-3
V gene: TRBV9
CDR3 DNA: TGTGCCAGCAGCTCTACCGGAGTTGGCACAGATACGCAGTATTTT
CDR3 protein: CASSSTGVGTDTQYF

D gene: .
CDR3 length: 16
clone size: .
J gene: TRBJ1-4
V gene: TRBV5-4
CDR3 DNA: TGTGCCAGCAGCTTCGGGAGTAAAACAACTAATGAAAAACTGTTTTTT
CDR3 protein: CASSFGSKTTNEKLFF

D gene: TRBD2
CDR3 length: 15
clone size: .
J gene: TRBJ2-1
V gene: TRBV15
CDR3 DNA: TGTGCCACCAGCAGAGAACTAGCGGGAGGTACTGAGCAGTTCTTC
CDR3 protein: CATSRELAGGTEQFF

D gene: TRBD1
CDR3 length: 15
clone size: .
J gene: TRBJ1-2
V gene: TRBV5-4
CDR3 DNA: TGTGCCAGCAGCTTGAGGGACAGGCTGAACTATGGCTACACCTTC
CDR3 protein: CASSLRDRLNYGYTF

D gene: TRBD1
CDR3 length: 16
clone size: .
J gene: TRBJ1-1
V gene: TRBV27
CDR3 DNA: TGTGCCAGCAGTTTAATTAGGGGACAGGGGGCTACTGAAGCTTTCTTT
CDR3 protein: CASSLIRGQGATEAFF

D gene: .
CDR3 length: 13
clone size: .
J gene: TRBJ2-7
V gene: TRBV11-2
CDR3 DNA: TGTGCCAGCAGTGAAGCAACAGTAATCGGGCAGTACTTC
CDR3 protein: CASSEATVIGQYF

D gene: TRBD1
CDR3 length: 18
clone size: once
J gene: TRBJ2-6
V gene: TRBV5-1
CDR3 DNA: TGCGCCAGCAGCTTGGCCGGGACAGGGGTCTCTGGGGCCAACGTCCTGACTTTC
CDR3 protein: CASSLAGTGVSGANVLTF

D gene: .
CDR3 length: 13
clone size: few
J gene: TRBJ1-6
V gene: TRBV10-3
CDR3 DNA: TGTGCCAGCAGTTCGACGGGAAATTCACCCCTCCACTTT
CDR3 protein: CASSSTGNSPLHF

D gene: .
CDR3 length: 13
clone size: .
J gene: TRBJ1-1
V gene: TRBV29-1
CDR3 DNA: TGCAGCGTTGATACCAGGGAGAACACTGAAGCTTTCTTT
CDR3 protein: CSVDTRENTEAFF

D gene: TRBD2
CDR3 length: 14
clone size: .
J gene: TRBJ2-4
V gene: TRBV7-9
CDR3 DNA: TGTGCCAGCAGCTCCCTGGGGGGGGGTGACATTCAGTACTTC
CDR3 protein: CASSSLGGGDIQYF

D gene: .
CDR3 length: 16
clone size: .
J gene: TRBJ1-1
V gene: TRBV5-1
CDR3 DNA: TGCGCCAGCAGCTTGGGGTCGGGGGGGGTAAGCACTGAAGCTTTCTTT
CDR3 protein: CASSLGSGGVSTEAFF

D gene: .
CDR3 length: 13
clone size: .
J gene: TRBJ2-5
V gene: TRBV10-2
CDR3 DNA: TGCGCCAGCAGTCTCGGGTTTGGGGAGACCCAGTACTTC
CDR3 protein: CASSLGFGETQYF

D gene: TRBD1
CDR3 length: 14
clone size: .
J gene: TRBJ1-2
V gene: TRBV27
CDR3 DNA: TGTGCCAGCAGGGAGACAGGGTCTAACTATGGCTACACCTTC
CDR3 protein: CASRETGSNYGYTF

D gene: .
CDR3 length: 14
clone size: .
J gene: TRBJ1-1
V gene: TRBV11-2
CDR3 DNA: TGTGCCAGCAGCCGCAGGGGTAAGGACACTGAAGCTTTCTTT
CDR3 protein: CASSRRGKDTEAFF

D gene: TRBD1
CDR3 length: 12
clone size: .
J gene: TRBJ1-2
V gene: TRBV6-5
CDR3 DNA: TGTGCCAGCAGTCCGGGACAGGGAAGCTACACCTTC
CDR3 protein: CASSPGQGSYTF

D gene: .
CDR3 length: 16
clone size: .
J gene: TRBJ1-4
V gene: TRBV2
CDR3 DNA: TGTGCCAGCAGTGAGGATTCCCCGGCGGCTAATGAAAAACTGTTTTTT
CDR3 protein: CASSEDSPAANEKLFF

D gene: TRBD2
CDR3 length: 14
clone size: .
J gene: TRBJ2-5
V gene: TRBV5-4
CDR3 DNA: TGTGCCAGCAGCCTTGCTGCGGGAGGAGAGACCCAGTACTTC
CDR3 protein: CASSLAAGGETQYF

D gene: TRBD2
CDR3 length: 16
clone size: .
J gene: TRBJ2-1
V gene: TRBV7-9
CDR3 DNA: TGTGCCAGCAGCTTAGGGTCTAGCGGGACTAAAAATGAGCAGTTCTTC
CDR3 protein: CASSLGSSGTKNEQFF

D gene: .
CDR3 length: 14
clone size: .
J gene: TRBJ2-2
V gene: TRBV19
CDR3 DNA: TGTGCCAGTAGTATACCGGTGAACACCGGGGAGCTGTTTTTT
CDR3 protein: CASSIPVNTGELFF